These T cell receptor beta chains were read from a single sample in a study of OX40 agonist ivuxolimab in advanced cancers. Repertoires were generated with immunoSEQ multiplex PCR, while TCRdb's copy carries only in-frame clones and drops some. The table includes 50,000 to 60,000 clones, 86% detected once. Sequencing used CD4+ or CD8+ T cells sorted from blood, obtained in a trial of the OX40 agonist ivuxolimab. These receptors were obtained from an adult with an advanced solid tumor such as melanoma, head and neck, liver or kidney cancer. Each CDR3 is given without its conserved first and last residue. Fields, in order: clone size, V gene, J gene, CDR3 protein. Only part of the rows carry a size: once, few, many, or a class if the clone is expanded.

clone size: NA
V gene: TRBV13
J gene: TRBJ2-1
CDR3 protein: ASSLGQRGTNEQF

clone size: once
V gene: TRBV7-2
J gene: TRBJ2-5
CDR3 protein: ASSFVAQETQY

clone size: NA
V gene: TRBV7-2
J gene: TRBJ2-2
CDR3 protein: ASSQSGRAGSGELF

clone size: NA
V gene: TRBV9
J gene: TRBJ2-6
CDR3 protein: ASSVTFRLAGGSGANVLT

clone size: NA
V gene: TRBV2
J gene: TRBJ2-1
CDR3 protein: ASSATSPPYNEQF

clone size: NA
V gene: TRBV5-3
J gene: TRBJ2-1
CDR3 protein: ARSLFSGEQF

clone size: NA
V gene: TRBV10-2
J gene: TRBJ1-1
CDR3 protein: ASSDGRQGNTEAF

clone size: NA
V gene: TRBV28
J gene: TRBJ1-2
CDR3 protein: ASSSPQGNYGYT

clone size: once
V gene: TRBV29-1
J gene: TRBJ2-5
CDR3 protein: SVVGSRTQY

clone size: NA
V gene: TRBV7-2
J gene: TRBJ2-7
CDR3 protein: ASSKGAGEQY

clone size: NA
V gene: TRBV11-3
J gene: TRBJ2-1
CDR3 protein: ASSPGLSYNEQF

clone size: NA
V gene: TRBV28
J gene: TRBJ2-7
CDR3 protein: ASSTEGYEQY

clone size: NA
V gene: TRBV5-4
J gene: TRBJ1-2
CDR3 protein: ASSPGGADYGYT

clone size: NA
V gene: TRBV29-1
J gene: TRBJ2-1
CDR3 protein: SVTLYNEQF

clone size: NA
V gene: TRBV2
J gene: TRBJ2-1
CDR3 protein: ASSDEQF

clone size: NA
V gene: TRBV30
J gene: TRBJ2-1
CDR3 protein: AWSVLGLAGADEQF

clone size: NA
V gene: TRBV27
J gene: TRBJ2-6
CDR3 protein: ASYRLGSGANVLT

clone size: NA
V gene: TRBV5-4
J gene: TRBJ2-3
CDR3 protein: ASSLALGSETDTQY

clone size: NA
V gene: TRBV5-4
J gene: TRBJ2-7
CDR3 protein: ASSLGREAYEQY

clone size: NA
V gene: TRBV2
J gene: TRBJ1-4
CDR3 protein: ASSGGSEKLF

clone size: NA
V gene: TRBV5-6
J gene: TRBJ2-5
CDR3 protein: ASSLGTIQETQY

clone size: NA
V gene: TRBV4-1
J gene: TRBJ2-3
CDR3 protein: ASSRGTVSTDTQY

clone size: NA
V gene: TRBV11-1
J gene: TRBJ2-7
CDR3 protein: ASSQKGPTGGYEQY

clone size: NA
V gene: TRBV5-5
J gene: TRBJ1-5
CDR3 protein: ASSLYRDGNQPQH

clone size: NA
V gene: TRBV18
J gene: TRBJ1-1
CDR3 protein: ASSPSNGANTEAF

clone size: NA
V gene: TRBV12-5
J gene: TRBJ1-5
CDR3 protein: ASGPRQERGNQPQH

clone size: NA
V gene: TRBV4-1
J gene: TRBJ2-1
CDR3 protein: ASSQDLGTRNNEQF

clone size: NA
V gene: TRBV10-3
J gene: TRBJ2-1
CDR3 protein: AAGTGPYNEQF

clone size: NA
V gene: TRBV9
J gene: TRBJ2-3
CDR3 protein: ASSASLSGISTDTQY

clone size: NA
V gene: TRBV10-3
J gene: TRBJ2-6
CDR3 protein: AISELGTRGANVLT

clone size: few
V gene: TRBV4-1
J gene: TRBJ1-5
CDR3 protein: ASSTRDEQPQH

clone size: NA
V gene: TRBV10-3
J gene: TRBJ2-1
CDR3 protein: ASRRQGGWQF

clone size: NA
V gene: TRBV18
J gene: TRBJ2-2
CDR3 protein: ASSPPDGFVQGELF

clone size: NA
V gene: TRBV5-6
J gene: TRBJ2-6
CDR3 protein: ASTAGNSQSRANVLT

clone size: NA
V gene: TRBV7-3
J gene: TRBJ2-5
CDR3 protein: ASSLDSGEEETQY

clone size: NA
V gene: TRBV5-5
J gene: TRBJ1-1
CDR3 protein: ASSRQTGVNTEAF

clone size: NA
V gene: TRBV19
J gene: TRBJ1-5
CDR3 protein: ASSMGRRGLDQPQH

clone size: NA
V gene: TRBV28
J gene: TRBJ2-1
CDR3 protein: ASRKGTREQF

clone size: few
V gene: TRBV28
J gene: TRBJ2-7
CDR3 protein: ASSLLSSRFSYEQY

clone size: once
V gene: TRBV5-4
J gene: TRBJ2-5
CDR3 protein: ASSLGGQGMETQY

clone size: NA
V gene: TRBV2
J gene: TRBJ1-2
CDR3 protein: ASRHRERSAYGYT

clone size: NA
V gene: TRBV27
J gene: TRBJ1-2
CDR3 protein: ASSSGQHNYGYT

clone size: NA
V gene: TRBV15
J gene: TRBJ1-2
CDR3 protein: ATSPSGVSGYT

clone size: NA
V gene: TRBV7-8
J gene: TRBJ1-5
CDR3 protein: ASSLRGNQPQH

clone size: NA
V gene: TRBV28
J gene: TRBJ1-3
CDR3 protein: ASFRNSGNTIY

clone size: few
V gene: TRBV29-1
J gene: TRBJ1-2
CDR3 protein: SVEGGGRGTNYGYT

clone size: few
V gene: TRBV5-1
J gene: TRBJ2-3
CDR3 protein: ASSLRGGTDTQY

clone size: NA
V gene: TRBV25-1
J gene: TRBJ1-2
CDR3 protein: ASSLQNYGYT

clone size: few
V gene: TRBV7-9
J gene: TRBJ2-7
CDR3 protein: ASTDSGRSSYEQY

clone size: few
V gene: TRBV5-1
J gene: TRBJ2-6
CDR3 protein: ASSRTGSGANVLT

clone size: NA
V gene: TRBV10-1
J gene: TRBJ2-3
CDR3 protein: ATSAKDTQY